The next 29 T cell receptor beta chains were all read from a single sample in a study of cytomegalovirus exposure and HLA in healthy donors. Both 60 Vbeta primers and 13 Jbeta primers went into the PCR. The table came from immunoSEQ multiplex PCR; TCRdb's copy has only in-frame clones and leaves some out. The profile shows around 99,000 clones, 69% of them singletons. What was sequenced was PBMCs. These receptors were obtained from a woman aged 70-85 years in good health and CMV-seropositive.

The CDR3 sequence: CASRQGGSGNTIYF. The DNA of the CDR3 is TGTGCCAGCAGACAGGGTGGCTCTGGAAACACCATATATTTT. This chain connects TRBV2 to TRBJ1-3; tentative D call: TRBD1 (6 bases). Germline-derived CDR1 and CDR2 are SNHLY and FYNNEI. This CDR3 has 14 amino acids. V lost 6 bases, J lost 0 bases, and 9 bases lay in between. Filled out from reference TRBV2 and TRBJ1-3, the complete variable domain reads EPEVTQTPSHQVTQMGQEVILRCVPISNHLYFYWYRQILGQKVEFLVSFYNNEISEKSEIFDDQFSVERPDGSNFTLKIRSTKLEDSAMYFCASRQGGSGNTIYFGEGSWLTVV.

J is TRBJ2-7 and V is TRBV7-6, with 7 positions matching TRBD1. The V gene end was trimmed by 5 bases and the J gene end by 1 base; junction bases not matched to a gene: 8. CDR3 length equals 15 residues. Germline CDR1 reads SGHVS; CDR2 reads FNYEAQ. This CDR3 is CASSLTDRPSYEQYF. The DNA for the CDR3 is TGTGCCAGCAGCCTCACGGACAGGCCATCCTACGAGCAGTACTTC.

The chain carries TRBV2 and TRBJ2-2; D is unresolved. This CDR3 region has 12 residues. Germline V gene sequence: CDR1 SNHLY, CDR2 FYNNEI. The V gene lost 6 bases and the J gene lost 4 bases, with 6 bases spanning the gap. Here the CDR3 reads CASSRLTGELFF. The CDR3 region has the DNA TGTGCCAGCAGCCGACTCACCGGGGAGCTGTTTTTT.

This clone was counted only a few times. The chain employs TRBV19 and TRBJ1-2; D is perhaps TRBD1 (5 bases). The CDR3 is made up of 13 amino acids. CDR1 and CDR2 from the germline V gene are LNHDA and SQIVND (reference sequence). The germline V and J ends were trimmed by 3 bases and 7 bases, with 12 bases remaining between them. CDR3 region: CASSIIGASGYTF. The DNA of the CDR3 is TGTGCCAGTAGTATTATAGGGGCCAGTGGCTACACCTTC.

A single count supports this clone. J is TRBJ2-1 and V is TRBV6-4; the match to TRBD2 covers 10 bases. Germline CDR1 MRHNA, CDR2 SNTAGT. The CDR3 consists of 14 residues. Trimming took 5 bases from V and 9 from J; bases not matched to a gene: 7. CDR3 nucleotide sequence: TGTGCCAGCAGTAGAAGCGGGGGGGCCGGTGAGCAGTTCTTC. Amino acid sequence: CASSRSGGAGEQFF.

A single count supports this clone. The chain joins TRBV19 to TRBJ1-1, with TRBD1 matching 8 bases. The CDR3 is 14 residues long. The germline CDR1 and CDR2 sequences are LNHDA and SQIVND (reference sequence). V lost 4 bases and J lost 5; bases outside the gene matches: 6. DNA for the CDR3: TGTGCCAGTAGTACCCAGGGGGCAGGAACTGAAGCTTTCTTT. Its translation: CASSTQGAGTEAFF.

The V call is TRBV10-2, the J call TRBJ1-1; 7 nucleotides match TRBD1. Per germline, CDR1 WSHSY and CDR2 SAAADI. With 6 bases clipped from V and 11 bases from J, the junction kept 15 bases outside the gene matches. The CDR3 has 14 residues. The CDR3 protein is CASRTGTVNLEAFF. The CDR3 DNA sequence: TGCGCCAGCAGGACCGGGACAGTCAATTTAGAGGCTTTCTTT.

This chain joins TRBV27 and TRBJ1-1; D not resolved. From germline, CDR1 is MNHEY and CDR2 SMNVEV (reference sequence). V gave up 6 bases and J gave up 6 bases, with 14 bases separating them. This CDR3 spans 13 amino acids. This chain's CDR3 is CASSLGGLPEAFF. CDR3 coding DNA: TGTGCCAGCAGCCTGGGAGGGCTCCCTGAAGCTTTCTTT.

This chain links TRBV6-5 with TRBJ2-2; 10 bases agree with TRBD2. The CDR3 is 15 residues long. V trimming: 6 bases; J trimming: 4 bases; junction bases outside the gene matches: 5. Looked up from germline, CDR1 is MNHEY and CDR2 is SVGAGI. The CDR3 loop is CASRKLAGSTGELFF. The CDR3 bases are TGTGCCAGCAGGAAACTAGCGGGGTCCACCGGGGAGCTGTTTTTT.

The CDR3 is CASSLWQGFRFGAFF. DNA for the CDR3: TGTGCCAGCAGCTTATGGCAGGGTTTCAGGTTTGGGGCTTTCTTT. The chain recombines TRBV7-9 with TRBJ1-1; tentatively, D is TRBD1 (5 bases). The CDR3 has 15 residues. Germline loops: CDR1 SEHNR, CDR2 FQNEAQ (reference sequence). With 2 bases removed from V and 11 bases from J, the gap between germline ends came to 21 bases.

The rearrangement joins TRBV29-1 to TRBJ2-7; a possible D gene is TRBD1 (5 bases). Per germline, CDR1 SQVTM and CDR2 ANQGSEA. Trimming pared 4 bases from V and 3 bases from J, leaving 10 bases between. The CDR3 covers 12 residues. As DNA, the CDR3 is TGCAGCGTTGGTAATCAGGGCTACGAGCAGTACTTC. Protein: CSVGNQGYEQYF.

The J gene is TRBJ1-2, the V gene TRBV7-9; tentatively, D is TRBD1 (5 bases). Germline CDR1 reads SEHNR; CDR2 reads FQNEAQ (reference sequence). Trimming cost V 3 bases and J 4 bases, with 12 bases left between them. The CDR3 is 14 residues long. CDR3 in amino acids: CASSFNQGLYGYTF. The CDR3 coding sequence is TGTGCCAGCAGCTTTAATCAGGGCCTCTATGGCTACACCTTC.

The gene calls are TRBV4-2 and TRBJ1-2; D remains ambiguous. Germline assignment: CDR1 LGHNA and CDR2 YNFKEQ. V was clipped by 5 bases and J by 6 bases, with 16 bases between them. This CDR3 has 14 residues. The CDR3 here is CASSSYSLSDGYTF. For the CDR3, the DNA is TGTGCCAGCAGCTCCTACAGCCTTTCCGATGGCTACACCTTC.

This clone has just a few counts. This rearrangement joins TRBV5-1 to TRBJ1-1; TRBD1 matches 9 bases. Trimming removed 3 bases from V and 4 bases from J; junction bases left unmatched: 10. Germline-derived CDR1 and CDR2 are SGHRS and YFSETQ. The CDR3 consists of 16 residues. This CDR3 is CASSSGTGSFGTEAFF. The CDR3 region has the DNA TGCGCCAGCAGCTCTGGGACAGGGAGTTTTGGCACTGAAGCTTTCTTT.

The J gene is TRBJ1-2, the V gene TRBV6-5, with D possibly matching TRBD1 (5 bases). The V and J ends lost 2 bases and 2 bases respectively, with 9 bases between them. The CDR3 is 14 residues long. In germline, CDR1 is MNHEY, CDR2 SVGAGI. The CDR3 DNA is TGTGCCAGCAGTTACACCGACAGCAACTATGGCTACACCTTC. Amino acids: CASSYTDSNYGYTF.

This clone was observed a handful of times. The chain couples TRBV6-4 to TRBJ2-3, with 8 nucleotides matching TRBD2. J was trimmed by 3 bases and V by 0 bases; bases with no gene match: 2. This CDR3 contains 15 residues. Per germline, CDR1 MRHNA and CDR2 SNTAGT. The CDR3 spells CASSDSSGATDTQYF. The CDR3 nucleotides read TGTGCCAGCAGTGACTCTAGCGGGGCGACAGATACGCAGTATTTT.

The chain uses TRBV6-4 and TRBJ2-3; maybe TRBD1 (6 bases). V was clipped by 0 bases and J by 12 bases, with 19 bases between them. Germline CDR1 and CDR2: MRHNA and SNTAGT. The CDR3 is 15 amino acids. CDR3 sequence (DNA): TGTGCCAGCAGTGACTCGACAGGTACTCGACTGAGACAGTATTTT. Its translation is CASSDSTGTRLRQYF.

The chain has TRBV6-1 and TRBJ2-7; D not certain. CDR1 MNHNS and CDR2 SASEGT come from the germline V gene. V was clipped by 2 bases and J by 4 bases, with 6 bases between them. This CDR3 is built from 12 residues. The CDR3 loop reads CASSESQYEQYF. The CDR3 DNA sequence: TGTGCCAGCAGTGAATCTCAGTACGAGCAGTACTTC.

V gene TRBV9 combines with J gene TRBJ1-3; the match to TRBD1 covers 8 bases. Germline loops: CDR1 SGDLS, CDR2 YYNGEE. V was clipped by 4 bases and J by 4 bases; unmatched bases: 7. There are 15 residues in the CDR3. The CDR3 DNA reads TGTGCCAGCAGCTCCGGACAGGGAAGGGGAAACACCATATATTTT. Residues: CASSSGQGRGNTIYF.

Ten or more counts support this clone. The J gene is TRBJ2-6, the V gene TRBV10-3; D remains unclear. Germline loops: CDR1 ENHRY, CDR2 SYGVKD. V was trimmed by 3 bases and J by 0 bases, leaving 3 bases between them. The CDR3 has 14 amino acids. CDR3 bases: TGTGCCATCAGTGACAGCTCTGGGGCCAACGTCCTGACTTTC. As protein: CAISDSSGANVLTF.

The chain combines TRBV19 with TRBJ1-2; 10 bases line up with TRBD1. The V segment lost 9 bases and the J segment 4 bases; nucleotides outside the gene matches: 11. The CDR3 contains 15 residues. From germline, CDR1 is LNHDA and CDR2 SQIVND (reference sequence). CDR3 sequence reads: CASHSPGTGVYGYTF. As DNA, the CDR3 is TGTGCCAGCCACAGTCCCGGGACAGGGGTCTATGGCTACACCTTC.

The chain carries TRBV27 and TRBJ2-3; 9 bases match TRBD2. V gave up 8 bases and J gave up 7 bases; unmatched junction bases: 13. CDR3 size: 15 residues. CDR1 is MNHEY, CDR2 SMNVEV, per germline (reference sequence). CDR3 sequence (DNA): TGTGCCAGCCTCGCCCTGGCGGGGGGGCCTTATACGCAGTATTTT. Translating it yields CASLALAGGPYTQYF.

The chain is built from TRBV10-3 and TRBJ1-4; D may be TRBD1 (5 bases). There are 14 residues in the CDR3. Germline V gene sequence: CDR1 ENHRY, CDR2 SYGVKD. The V end lost 4 bases, the J end lost 7 bases, and 13 bases lay between the germline ends. The chain's CDR3 is CAISGDQGGEKLFF. DNA of the CDR3: TGTGCCATCAGTGGGGATCAGGGCGGTGAAAAACTGTTTTTT.

The chain employs TRBV7-2 and TRBJ2-5, with D possibly matching TRBD1 (6 bases). From germline, CDR1 is SGHTA and CDR2 FQGNSA. Trimming cost V 2 bases and J 1 base, with 14 bases left between them. The CDR3 is 16 residues long. The CDR3, as DNA: TGTGCCAGCAGCTTATCCCCCGGCAGGGGCCAAGAGACCCAGTACTTC. Protein product: CASSLSPGRGQETQYF.

This sequence joins TRBV7-2 and TRBJ2-7, with D unresolved. The germline V and J ends were trimmed by 2 bases and 4 bases, with 12 bases remaining between them. The CDR3 extends over 14 amino acids. The germline V gene has CDR1 SGHTA and CDR2 FQGNSA. The CDR3 sequence: CASSLFAPEYEQYF. CDR3 DNA sequence: TGTGCCAGCAGCTTATTCGCCCCAGAATACGAGCAGTACTTC. The entire variable domain, with the rest obtained from reference TRBV7-2 and TRBJ2-7, is as follows: GAGVSQSPSNKVTEKGKDVELRCDPISGHTALYWYRQSLGQGLEFLIYFQGNSAPDKSGLPSDRFSAERTGGSVSTLTIQRTQQEDSAVYLCASSLFAPEYEQYFGPGTRLTVT.

This clone appeared a few times. Here the CDR3 reads CASSIYTEAFF. The CDR3 DNA sequence: TGTGCCAGCAGCATCTACACTGAAGCTTTCTTT. The rearrangement joins TRBV7-9 to TRBJ1-1; no reliable D call. Germline V lookup: CDR1 SEHNR, CDR2 FQNEAQ (reference sequence). The CDR3 has 11 residues. The ends were cut back, 5 bases at V and 3 bases at J, with 4 bases in the middle.

The gene calls are TRBV7-9 and TRBJ2-5, with 7 bases matching TRBD1. V lost 4 bases and J lost 5; bases outside the gene matches: 7. Germline V CDR1 and CDR2: SEHNR, FQNEAQ (reference sequence). The CDR3 length is 14 residues. The chain's CDR3 is CASSSSTGLETQYF. Written as DNA, the CDR3 is TGTGCCAGCAGCTCATCGACAGGGTTGGAGACCCAGTACTTC. The whole variable domain, remainder taken from reference TRBV7-9 and TRBJ2-5, is DTGVSQNPRHKITKRGQNVTFRCDPISEHNRLYWYRQTLGQGPEFLTYFQNEAQLEKSRLLSDRFSAERPKGSFSTLEIQRTEQGDSAMYLCASSSSTGLETQYFGPGTRLLVL.

The chain combines TRBV19 with TRBJ2-7, with 9 bases aligning to TRBD1. The CDR3 runs to 14 residues. V lost 6 bases to trimming and J lost 5 bases; unmatched junction nucleotides: 8. Per the germline V gene, CDR1 is LNHDA and CDR2 is SQIVND (reference sequence). DNA for the CDR3: TGTGCCAGTAGAGAGGGACAGGGTCAGAACGAGCAGTACTTC. As protein: CASREGQGQNEQYF.

The chain is built from TRBV10-3 and TRBJ1-1; D uncertain. With 6 bases removed from V and 0 bases from J, the gap between germline ends came to 11 bases. Germline lookup yields CDR1 ENHRY and CDR2 SYGVKD. The CDR3 has 14 residues. The CDR3 sequence: CAIRGTVMNTEAFF. The CDR3 DNA follows: TGTGCCATCAGGGGTACAGTCATGAACACTGAAGCTTTCTTT.